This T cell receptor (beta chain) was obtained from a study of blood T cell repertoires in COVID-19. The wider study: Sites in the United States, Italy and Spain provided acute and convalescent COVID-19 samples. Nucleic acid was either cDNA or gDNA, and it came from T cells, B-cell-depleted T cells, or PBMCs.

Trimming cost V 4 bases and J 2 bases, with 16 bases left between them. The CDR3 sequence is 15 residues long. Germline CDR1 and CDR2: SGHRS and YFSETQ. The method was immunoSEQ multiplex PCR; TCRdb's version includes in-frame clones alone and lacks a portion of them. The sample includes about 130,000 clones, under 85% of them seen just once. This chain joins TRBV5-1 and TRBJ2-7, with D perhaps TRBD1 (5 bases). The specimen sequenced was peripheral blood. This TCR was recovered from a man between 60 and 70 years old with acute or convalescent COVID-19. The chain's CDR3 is CASSQGLQGPYEQYF. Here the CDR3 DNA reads TGCGCCAGCAGCCAGGGCCTGCAGGGTCCCTACGAGCAGTACTTC.